This is a list of T cell receptor beta chains from one sample in a study of T cell changes during pregnancy in multiple sclerosis. Measured with immunoSEQ multiplex PCR; TCRdb has only the in-frame clones, and not every one. This table has tens of thousands of clones, around nine tenths appearing once. This specimen was CD4+ T cells from peripheral blood mononuclear cells, taken before pregnancy. These receptor sequences come from a female donor with multiple sclerosis, enrolled in a pregnancy study. CDR3s include the opening cysteine and the closing phenylalanine or tryptophan. Each record gives: V gene, J gene, clone size, D gene, CDR3 protein, CDR3 DNA. A D gene is named only where the DNA matches it firmly. The size of a clone is reported for some rows only, either as once, few or many, or as a class for expanded clones.

>TRBV30|TRBJ2-1|.|TRBD1
CAWSSRGTGYNEQFF
TGTGCCTGGAGTTCTCGGGGGACAGGATACAATGAGCAGTTCTTC
>TRBV5-1|TRBJ1-2|.|TRBD1
CASSPDGQGNKGYTF
TGCGCCAGCAGCCCTGACGGACAGGGGAATAAGGGCTACACCTTC
>TRBV6-5|TRBJ2-1|.|TRBD2
CASRQGTSGSNEQFF
TGTGCCAGCAGACAAGGGACTAGCGGGAGCAATGAGCAGTTCTTC
>TRBV15|TRBJ1-2|.|.
CATSRDGTNYGYTF
TGTGCCACCAGCAGAGACGGGACTAACTATGGCTACACCTTC
>TRBV7-2|TRBJ2-7|.|.
CASSLVGTSDYEQYF
TGTGCCAGCAGCTTAGTGGGCACTAGTGACTACGAGCAGTACTTC
>TRBV7-8|TRBJ2-2|.|TRBD1
CASSSKSRGTANTGELFF
TGTGCCAGCAGCTCGAAAAGTCGAGGGACAGCGAACACCGGGGAGCTGTTTTTT
>TRBV30|TRBJ1-2|once|TRBD1
CAWSVWGQGAYGYTF
TGTGCCTGGAGTGTATGGGGACAGGGGGCTTATGGCTACACCTTC
>TRBV6-5|TRBJ1-3|.|TRBD1
CASSYSGQGWNTIYF
TGTGCCAGCAGTTATTCTGGACAGGGCTGGAACACCATATATTTT
>TRBV5-1|TRBJ2-1|.|.
CASSLVQGRGEQFF
TGCGCCAGCAGCTTGGTGCAGGGGAGAGGTGAGCAGTTCTTC
>TRBV4-3|TRBJ1-4|.|.
CASSRTPGNEKLFF
TGCGCCAGCAGCCGGACCCCGGGGAATGAAAAACTGTTTTTT
>TRBV18|TRBJ1-3|.|.
CASSPQLQGYGNTIYF
TGTGCCAGCTCACCCCAGCTACAGGGATACGGAAACACCATATATTTT
>TRBV7-2|TRBJ2-1|.|TRBD2
CASSSGTTGFDEQFF
TGTGCCAGCAGCTCCGGGACTACCGGCTTCGATGAGCAGTTCTTC
>TRBV21-1|TRBJ1-5|.|.
CASSTGVADQPQHF
TGTGCCAGCAGTACAGGTGTTGCCGATCAGCCCCAGCATTTT
>TRBV19|TRBJ1-1|few|.
CASSIDPLGGTEAFF
TGTGCCAGTAGTATAGATCCATTGGGGGGTACTGAAGCTTTCTTT
>TRBV7-2|TRBJ2-3|.|TRBD2
CASSLVTSGGRDTQYF
TGTGCCAGCAGCTTAGTAACTAGCGGGGGGCGAGATACGCAGTATTTT
>TRBV28|TRBJ2-3|.|TRBD1
CASSRQGHGTDTQYF
TGTGCCAGCAGTCGACAGGGGCACGGCACAGATACGCAGTATTTT